This TCR beta chain was identified during a study of T cell changes during pregnancy in multiple sclerosis. Trimming at V came to 6 bases and at J to 4 bases, leaving 7 bases not matched to a gene. This CDR3 has 14 residues. Germline CDR1 is MNHEY and CDR2 is SMNVEV (reference sequence). Clones were read by immunoSEQ multiplex PCR, and TCRdb kept only the in-frame ones, dropping some. The data show over 70,000 clones, around 94% seen once. The source was peripheral blood, collected in the third trimester of pregnancy. This clonotype was obtained from a female donor with multiple sclerosis, enrolled in a pregnancy study. The chain has TRBV27 and TRBJ1-1; 8 bases match TRBD1. The CDR3 loop reads CASSGQGRTTEAFF. CDR3 coding DNA: TGTGCCAGCAGCGGACAGGGCCGAACCACTGAAGCTTTCTTT.